The clone carrying this T cell receptor (beta chain) was seen a handful of times. There are 14 residues in the CDR3. Trimming removed 0 bases at V and 9 bases at J, with 12 bases between. Germline CDR1 reads MNHEY; CDR2 reads SVGEGT. Some clones are missing from TCRdb's copy, which holds only in-frame ones; the method was immunoSEQ multiplex PCR. Seen here are 110,000 to 150,000 clones, around 87% observed once, and the top ten hold 3.5% to 5.5%. The sample is drawn from a study of blood T cell repertoires in COVID-19. The chain couples TRBV6-2 or TRBV6-3 to TRBJ1-5; D remains unclear. This receptor was taken from a woman in her thirties or forties with acute or convalescent COVID-19. Specimen: peripheral blood. The CDR3 sequence is CASSYSIGEGPQHF. CDR3 in DNA: TGTGCCAGCAGTTACTCGATCGGAGAGGGGCCCCAGCATTTT.